Listed here are 27 T cell receptor beta chains from one sample, sequenced in a study of PD-1 blockade in mismatch repair-deficient tumors. Profiling relied on immunoSEQ multiplex PCR, and the TCRdb table lists in-frame clones only, not all of them. The sample includes some 120,000 clones, 88% of them seen just once. The source was peripheral blood, collected roughly 70 weeks after starting pembrolizumab. These receptors originate from an adult with mismatch repair-deficient cancer.

The chain recombines TRBV9 with TRBJ2-2; no clear D. The germline V gene encodes CDR1 SGDLS and CDR2 YYNGEE. Trimming stripped 4 bases from V and 4 bases from J, with 8 bases between. CDR3 size: 13 residues. In nucleotides, the CDR3 is TGTGCCAGCAGCCGGACCAGCACCGGGGAGCTGTTTTTT. It is translated as CASSRTSTGELFF.

The chain recombines TRBV4-1 with TRBJ2-5, with TRBD1 as a possible D gene (6 bases). The germline gives CDR1 MGHRA, CDR2 YSYEKL. The CDR3 is 15 residues long. V dropped 1 base and J dropped 5 bases, with 14 bases sitting between them. The CDR3 nucleotides read TGCGCCAGCAGCCAAGGTGCAGGGGCGGTGGAGACCCAGTACTTC. This sequence encodes CASSQGAGAVETQYF.

The chain links TRBV10-2 to TRBJ2-7, with D possibly being TRBD1 (6 bases). This CDR3 has 13 amino acids. CDR1 and CDR2 from the germline V gene are WSHSY and SAAADI. The V end was cut by 3 bases, the J end by 4 bases, with 10 bases between. CDR3 region: CASSDYRAYEQYF. The CDR3 nucleotides are TGCGCCAGCAGTGATTACAGGGCTTACGAGCAGTACTTC.

In the case of this clone: A read error may account for a junction end that differs from germline. The CDR3 reads CATSGGTDLNTEAFF. The CDR3 DNA sequence: TGTGCCACCAGTGGAGGGACAGACCTGAACACTGAAGCTTTCTTT. V gene TRBV2 combines with J gene TRBJ1-1, with 7 bases that match TRBD1. Germline V CDR1 and CDR2: SNHLY, FYNNEI. This CDR3 has 15 amino acids.

CDR3 region: CASSFRTSGNYNEQFF. In DNA form, the CDR3 reads TGTGCCAGCAGCTTCCGGACTAGCGGGAACTACAATGAGCAGTTCTTC. This rearrangement joins TRBV11-3 to TRBJ2-1; 12 positions match TRBD2. Trimming took 3 bases from V and 3 from J; bases not matched to a gene: 3. The germline V gene encodes CDR1 SGHNT and CDR2 YENEEA. The CDR3 contains 16 residues.

This clone was seen just once. This chain uses TRBV5-4 with TRBJ2-5; no firm D call. V dropped 0 bases and J dropped 2 bases, with 8 bases sitting between them. Germline V CDR1 and CDR2: SGHNT, YYREEE (reference sequence). This CDR3 is 14 amino acids long. This chain's CDR3 is CASSLEGIQETQYF. Written as DNA, the CDR3 is TGTGCCAGCAGCTTGGAAGGGATACAAGAGACCCAGTACTTC.

On this clone: This specimen includes other DNA sequences encoding the same CDR3. This CDR3 is CAWSPDRGSNQPQHF. CDR3 DNA sequence: TGTGCCTGGAGTCCCGACAGGGGGTCCAATCAGCCCCAGCATTTT. The V call is TRBV30, the J call TRBJ1-5; 9 nucleotides align to TRBD1. V lost 2 bases and J lost 3; bases outside the gene matches: 5. Per the germline V gene, CDR1 is GTSNPN and CDR2 is SVGIG (reference sequence). This CDR3 region has 15 residues.

This clone was detected a few times. The chain links TRBV27 to TRBJ2-7; 9 bases agree with TRBD2. Germline-derived CDR1 and CDR2 are MNHEY and SMNVEV (reference sequence). V shed 3 bases and J 4 bases; nucleotides not matched to a gene: 7. The CDR3 consists of 15 residues. CDR3 amino acids: CASSLYSGSIYEQYF. The CDR3 bases are TGTGCCAGCAGTTTGTATAGCGGGAGTATATACGAGCAGTACTTC.

V usage is TRBV12-5 and J usage is TRBJ1-2; no clear D gene. CDR3 length: 9 residues. The V end was cut by 9 bases, the J end by 4 bases, with 3 bases between. Germline CDR1 and CDR2: LGHNT and FRNRAP. The DNA for the CDR3 is TGTGCTAGGCCCTATGGCTACACCTTC. This codes for CARPYGYTF.

This sequence joins TRBV5-6 and TRBJ1-1, with D maybe TRBD1 (6 bases). Germline V lookup: CDR1 SGHDT, CDR2 YYEEEE. CDR3 length: 14 amino acids. V lost 0 bases and J 2 bases, leaving 8 bases between the germline ends. CDR3 bases: TGTGCCAGCAGCTTGGCGGGGGCCAACACTGAAGCTTTCTTT. This gives the protein CASSLAGANTEAFF.

The rearrangement joins TRBV15 to TRBJ2-5; 10 bases match TRBD2. CDR1 and CDR2 from the germline V gene are LNHNV and YYDKDF (reference sequence). After removal of 2 bases from V and 4 bases from J, the junction contained 1 base not matched to a gene. This CDR3 is built from 14 residues. The CDR3 region is CATSRRLAGETQYF. CDR3 sequence (DNA): TGTGCCACCAGCAGAAGACTAGCGGGAGAGACCCAGTACTTC.

This chain uses TRBV7-9 with TRBJ2-7; 10 bases are shared with TRBD1. Germline values: CDR1 SEHNR, CDR2 FQNEAQ (reference sequence). V lost 5 bases to trimming and J lost 7 bases; unmatched junction nucleotides: 20. The CDR3 spans 18 residues. CDR3 nucleotides: TGTGCCAGCAGCCAGACAGGGGGCGTTACTAGCGGTATAGGAGAGCAGTACTTC. This translates into CASSQTGGVTSGIGEQYF.

In its sample, this clone was seen once. CDR3 coding DNA: TGCAGCGTTGAAGCGGGGACAGGGCTTGCCGGGGAGCTGTTTTTT. Translated, it gives CSVEAGTGLAGELFF. The V and J genes are TRBV29-1 and TRBJ2-2, with 9 positions matching TRBD1. The CDR3 covers 15 residues. Germline V CDR1 and CDR2: SQVTM, ANQGSEA. With 1 base clipped from V and 6 bases from J, the junction kept 6 bases outside the gene matches.

The chain employs TRBV12-5 and TRBJ2-1, with 8 bases aligning to TRBD2. V shed 7 bases and J 3 bases; nucleotides not matched to a gene: 8. Germline CDR1 LGHNT, CDR2 FRNRAP. This CDR3 has 15 residues. CDR3 sequence: CASVAGLDYYNEQFF. DNA for the CDR3: TGTGCTAGTGTAGCGGGGCTCGACTACTACAATGAGCAGTTCTTC.

The rearrangement links TRBV5-1 to TRBJ2-3; D gene unclear. CDR1 is SGHRS and CDR2 is YFSETQ in the germline V gene. Trimming shortened V by 1 base and J by 0 bases, and 12 bases separated the two germline ends. The CDR3 runs 16 residues. CDR3 DNA: TGCGCCAGCAGCTTGTTTCCGGAATCTAGCACAGATACGCAGTATTTT. It is translated as CASSLFPESSTDTQYF.

Only one count was recorded for this clone. The genes are TRBV6-5 and TRBJ1-5; 9 bases match TRBD1. CDR3 length equals 14 residues. The germline V gene has CDR1 MNHEY and CDR2 SVGAGI. The V gene end was trimmed by 7 bases and the J gene end by 5 bases; junction bases not matched to a gene: 6. The CDR3 here is CASKTTGGHQPQHF. The CDR3 DNA is TGTGCCAGCAAGACAACAGGGGGCCATCAGCCCCAGCATTTT.

This chain links TRBV12-5 with TRBJ2-7, with D perhaps matching TRBD2 (6 bases). The CDR3 loop spans 13 amino acids. The V and J ends lost 3 bases and 5 bases respectively, with 11 bases between them. Germline CDR1 and CDR2: LGHNT and FRNRAP. CDR3 loop: CASGFPGRNEQYF. The CDR3 DNA reads TGTGCTAGTGGTTTCCCAGGGAGGAACGAGCAGTACTTC.

V is TRBV10-3 and J is TRBJ2-5; 10 bases agree with TRBD1. The CDR3 has 20 amino acids. V was clipped by 0 bases and J by 1 base; unmatched bases: 14. The germline V gene encodes CDR1 ENHRY and CDR2 SYGVKD. CDR3 in amino acids: CAISESMGQGTSKFQETQYF. CDR3 nucleotides: TGTGCCATCAGTGAGTCGATGGGACAGGGGACATCGAAATTCCAAGAGACCCAGTACTTC.

This chain joins TRBV9 and TRBJ2-4; D might be TRBD2 (6 bases). CDR1 is SGDLS and CDR2 is YYNGEE in the germline V gene. The germline V and J ends were trimmed by 4 bases and 2 bases, with 16 bases remaining between them. This CDR3 has 16 residues. In DNA, the CDR3 is TGTGCCAGCAGCCCCCCGGGAGCTAGTTCCAAAAACATTCAGTACTTC. Its protein product is CASSPPGASSKNIQYF.

The chain recombines TRBV18 with TRBJ2-7, with 8 nucleotides matching TRBD1. Germline-derived CDR1 and CDR2 are KGHSH and LQKENI. There are 14 residues in the CDR3. The trim removed 5 bases at V and 6 bases at J, leaving 9 bases unmatched. Here the CDR3 DNA reads TGTGCCAGCTCAGATGGACAGGGTACGGGCGAGCAGTACTTC. Translating gives CASSDGQGTGEQYF.

The chain joins TRBV15 to TRBJ2-2; D is unresolved. The germline V and J ends were trimmed by 7 bases and 4 bases, with 16 bases remaining between them. The CDR3 is made up of 15 amino acids. Looked up from germline, CDR1 is LNHNV and CDR2 is YYDKDF (reference sequence). Here the CDR3 DNA reads TGTGCCACCACCCCGGCAGCTACACGCACCGGGGAGCTGTTTTTT. This sequence encodes CATTPAATRTGELFF.

The chain employs TRBV6-5 and TRBJ2-2; D unresolved. CDR1 and CDR2 from the germline V gene are MNHEY and SVGAGI. V gave up 3 bases and J gave up 3 bases, with 8 bases separating them. This CDR3 is built from 14 residues. In nucleotides, the CDR3 is TGTGCCAGCAGTTATGTATTTGACACCGGGGAGCTGTTTTTT. Translated: CASSYVFDTGELFF.

The chain carries TRBV21-1 and TRBJ2-7; TRBD2, as called in the table, went unchecked against the DNA. TRBV21-1 is a documented pseudogene. The CDR3 runs to 17 residues. CDR3 DNA sequence: TGTGCCAGCAGCACGAGAGGTAAACTAGCGCATTCCTACGAGCAGTACTTC. Translating it yields CASSTRGKLAHSYEQYF.

The chain has TRBV30 and TRBJ2-1; no definite D call. CDR1 is GTSNPN and CDR2 is SVGIG in the germline V gene (reference sequence). The CDR3 covers 17 residues. V lost 0 bases and J 5 bases, leaving 20 bases between the germline ends. The CDR3 loop is CAWSVWQAGLLNNEQFF. The CDR3 DNA follows: TGTGCCTGGAGTGTGTGGCAGGCCGGCCTTCTGAACAATGAGCAGTTCTTC.

J is TRBJ2-2 and V is TRBV6-5, with D uncertain. Per the germline V gene, CDR1 is MNHEY and CDR2 is SVGAGI. The V end was cut by 10 bases, the J end by 5 bases, with 17 bases between. There are 14 residues in the CDR3. The CDR3 loop is CATVWGTGTGELFF. In DNA form, the CDR3 reads TGTGCCACCGTGTGGGGTACTGGGACCGGGGAGCTGTTTTTT.

The V gene is TRBV7-6, the J gene TRBJ2-7; either TRBD1 or TRBD2 may supply D (5 bases each). There are 14 residues in the CDR3. Trimming took off 5 bases at V and 0 bases at J, with 11 bases between the two ends. Per germline, CDR1 SGHVS and CDR2 FNYEAQ. CDR3 nucleotides: TGTGCCAGCAGCACCCGGGACGGCTCCTACGAGCAGTACTTC. Amino acid sequence: CASSTRDGSYEQYF.

The sample holds one count of this clone. The chain uses TRBV5-1 and TRBJ2-1; D uncertain. Trimming removed 4 bases from V and 6 bases from J, with 20 bases in between. CDR1 and CDR2 (germline): SGHRS, YFSETQ. CDR3 length: 16 residues. As DNA, the CDR3 is TGCGCCAGCAGCATGGAGCCTAACCGATGGGGCAATGAGCAGTTCTTC. It translates to CASSMEPNRWGNEQFF.